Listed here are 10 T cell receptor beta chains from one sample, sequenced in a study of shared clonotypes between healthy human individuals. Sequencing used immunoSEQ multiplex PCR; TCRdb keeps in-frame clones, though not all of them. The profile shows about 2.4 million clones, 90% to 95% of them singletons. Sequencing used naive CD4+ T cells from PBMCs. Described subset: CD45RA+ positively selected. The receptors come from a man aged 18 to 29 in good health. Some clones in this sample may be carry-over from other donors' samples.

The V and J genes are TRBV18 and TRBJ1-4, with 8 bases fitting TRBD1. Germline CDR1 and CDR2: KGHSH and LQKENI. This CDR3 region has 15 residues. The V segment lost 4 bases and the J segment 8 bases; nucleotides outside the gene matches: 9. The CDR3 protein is CASSRTGSATEKLFF. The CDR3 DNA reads TGTGCCAGCTCACGGACAGGGTCGGCTACGGAAAAACTGTTTTTT. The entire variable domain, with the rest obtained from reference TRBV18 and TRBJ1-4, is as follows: NAGVMQNPRHLVRRRGQEARLRCSPMKGHSHVYWYRQLPEEGLKFMVYLQKENIIDESGMPKERFSAEFPKEGPSILRIQQVVRGDSAAYFCASSRTGSATEKLFFGSGTQLSVL.

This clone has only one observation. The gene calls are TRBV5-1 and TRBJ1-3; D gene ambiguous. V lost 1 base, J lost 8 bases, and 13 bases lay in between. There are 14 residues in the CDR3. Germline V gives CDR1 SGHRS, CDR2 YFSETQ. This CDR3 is CASSLSRFGDTIYF. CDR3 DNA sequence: TGCGCCAGCAGCTTGAGCCGGTTTGGGGACACCATATATTTT.

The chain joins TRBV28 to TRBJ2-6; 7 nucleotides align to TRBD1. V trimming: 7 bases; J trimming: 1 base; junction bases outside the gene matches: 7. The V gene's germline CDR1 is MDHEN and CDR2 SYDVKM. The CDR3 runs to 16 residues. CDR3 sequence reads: CASTRTGLSGANVLTF. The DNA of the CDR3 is TGTGCCAGCACCCGGACAGGTTTGTCTGGGGCCAACGTCCTGACTTTC.

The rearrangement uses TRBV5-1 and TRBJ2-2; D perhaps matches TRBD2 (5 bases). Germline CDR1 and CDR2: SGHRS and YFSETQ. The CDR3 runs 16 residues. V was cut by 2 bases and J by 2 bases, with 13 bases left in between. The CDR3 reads CASSLGGGSNTGELFF. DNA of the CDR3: TGCGCCAGCAGCTTAGGTGGCGGGTCAAACACCGGGGAGCTGTTTTTT.

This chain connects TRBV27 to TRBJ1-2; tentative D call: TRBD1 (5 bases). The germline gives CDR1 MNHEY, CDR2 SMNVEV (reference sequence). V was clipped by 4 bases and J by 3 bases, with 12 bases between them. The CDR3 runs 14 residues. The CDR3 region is CASSSGDSYYGYTF. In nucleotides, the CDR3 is TGTGCCAGCAGTTCGGGAGACAGTTACTATGGCTACACCTTC.

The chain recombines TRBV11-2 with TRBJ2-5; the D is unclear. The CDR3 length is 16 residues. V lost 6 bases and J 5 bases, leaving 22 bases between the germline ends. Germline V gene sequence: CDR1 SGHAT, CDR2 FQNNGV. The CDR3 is CASRIINLAKRETQYF. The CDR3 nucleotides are TGTGCCAGCAGAATTATAAATCTGGCCAAAAGGGAGACCCAGTACTTC. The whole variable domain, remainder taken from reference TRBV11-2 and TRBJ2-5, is EAGVAQSPRYKIIEKRQSVAFWCNPISGHATLYWYQQILGQGPKLLIQFQNNGVVDDSQLPKDRFSAERLKGVDSTLKIQPAKLEDSAVYLCASRIINLAKRETQYFGPGTRLLVL.

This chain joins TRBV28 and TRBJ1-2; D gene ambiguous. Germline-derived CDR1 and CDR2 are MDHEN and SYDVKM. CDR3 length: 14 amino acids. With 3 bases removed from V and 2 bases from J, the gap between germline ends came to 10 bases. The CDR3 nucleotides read TGTGCCAGCAGTTTTTCGGGCAGGAACTATGGCTACACCTTC. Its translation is CASSFSGRNYGYTF.

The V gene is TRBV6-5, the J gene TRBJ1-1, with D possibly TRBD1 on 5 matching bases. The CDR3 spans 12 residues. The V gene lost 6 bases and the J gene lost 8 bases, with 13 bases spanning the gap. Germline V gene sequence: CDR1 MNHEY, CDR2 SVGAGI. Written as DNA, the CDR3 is TGTGCCAGCAGCCCTAGGGACCGAGAAGCTTTCTTT. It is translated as CASSPRDREAFF.

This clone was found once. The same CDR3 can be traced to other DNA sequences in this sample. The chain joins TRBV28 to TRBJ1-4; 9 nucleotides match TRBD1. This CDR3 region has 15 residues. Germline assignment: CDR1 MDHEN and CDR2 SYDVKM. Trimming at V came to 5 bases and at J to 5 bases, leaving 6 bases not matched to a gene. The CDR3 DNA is TGTGCCAGCAGTCCGCGACAGGGGGGAAATGAAAAACTGTTTTTT. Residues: CASSPRQGGNEKLFF. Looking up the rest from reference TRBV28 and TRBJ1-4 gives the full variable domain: DVKVTQSSRYLVKRTGEKVFLECVQDMDHENMFWYRQDPGLGLRLIYFSYDVKMKEKGDIPEGYSVSREKKERFSLILESASTNQTSMYLCASSPRQGGNEKLFFGSGTQLSVL.

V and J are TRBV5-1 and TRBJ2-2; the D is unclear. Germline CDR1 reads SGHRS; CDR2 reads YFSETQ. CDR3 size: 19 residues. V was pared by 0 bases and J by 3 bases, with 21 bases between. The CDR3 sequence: CASSLVPPLELSDTGELFF. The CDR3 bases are TGCGCCAGCAGCTTGGTTCCGCCCTTGGAGTTGTCGGACACCGGGGAGCTGTTTTTT. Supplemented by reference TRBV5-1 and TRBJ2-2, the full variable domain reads KAGVTQTPRYLIKTRGQQVTLSCSPISGHRSVSWYQQTPGQGLQFLFEYFSETQRNKGNFPGRFSGRQFSNSRSEMNVSTLELGDSALYLCASSLVPPLELSDTGELFFGEGSRLTVL.